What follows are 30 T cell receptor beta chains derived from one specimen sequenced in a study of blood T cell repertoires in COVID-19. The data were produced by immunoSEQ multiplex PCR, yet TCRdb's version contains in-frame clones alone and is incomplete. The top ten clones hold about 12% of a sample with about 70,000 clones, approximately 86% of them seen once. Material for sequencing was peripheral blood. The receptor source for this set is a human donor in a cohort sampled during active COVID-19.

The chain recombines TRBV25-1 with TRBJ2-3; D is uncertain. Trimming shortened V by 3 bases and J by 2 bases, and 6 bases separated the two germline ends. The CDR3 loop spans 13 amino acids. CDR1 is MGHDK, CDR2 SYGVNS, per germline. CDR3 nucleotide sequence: TGTGCCAGCAGTGACAGTTACACAGATACGCAGTATTTT. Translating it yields CASSDSYTDTQYF.

CDR3 sequence (DNA): TGCGCCAGCAGCCAAGGACAGGGATCTAATGAAAAACTGTTTTTT. Translating it yields CASSQGQGSNEKLFF. The V and J genes are TRBV4-3 and TRBJ1-4, with 7 nucleotides matching TRBD1. Germline V gene sequence: CDR1 LGHNA, CDR2 YSLEER. The CDR3 is 15 amino acids. V was pared by 1 base and J by 3 bases, with 2 bases of the junction left unmatched.

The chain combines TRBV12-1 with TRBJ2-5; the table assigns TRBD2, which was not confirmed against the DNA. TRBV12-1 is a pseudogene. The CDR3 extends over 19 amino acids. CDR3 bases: TGTGCCAGCAGCTCCCGTCGGGGGAGACTAGCGGGGGAGGGGGAGACCCAGTACTTC. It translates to CASSSRRGRLAGEGETQYF.

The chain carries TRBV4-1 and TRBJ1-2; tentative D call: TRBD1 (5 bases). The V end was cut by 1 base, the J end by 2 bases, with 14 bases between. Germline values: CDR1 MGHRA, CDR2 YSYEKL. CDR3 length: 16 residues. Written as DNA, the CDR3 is TGCGCCAGCAGCCAAGGGAATTACAGGAGAAACTATGGCTACACCTTC. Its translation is CASSQGNYRRNYGYTF.

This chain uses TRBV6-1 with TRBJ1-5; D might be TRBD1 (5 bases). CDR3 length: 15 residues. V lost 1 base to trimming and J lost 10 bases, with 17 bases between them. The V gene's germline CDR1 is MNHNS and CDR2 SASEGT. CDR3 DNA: TGTGCCAGCAGTGAAGGTTCTCCGGAGCAGGGACCCCAGCATTTT. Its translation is CASSEGSPEQGPQHF.

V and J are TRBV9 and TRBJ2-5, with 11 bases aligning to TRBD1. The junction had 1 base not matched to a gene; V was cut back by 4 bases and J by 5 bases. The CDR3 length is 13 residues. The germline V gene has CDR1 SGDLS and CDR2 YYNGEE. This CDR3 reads CASSRDRGETQYF. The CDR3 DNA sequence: TGTGCCAGCAGCCGGGACAGGGGGGAGACCCAGTACTTC.

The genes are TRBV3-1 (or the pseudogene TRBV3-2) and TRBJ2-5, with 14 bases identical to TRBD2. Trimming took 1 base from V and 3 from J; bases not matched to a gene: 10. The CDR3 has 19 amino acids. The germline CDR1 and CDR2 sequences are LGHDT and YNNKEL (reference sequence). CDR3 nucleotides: TGTGCCAGCAGCCAAGGACTAGCGGGGGGGCGGTACCCAAAAGAGACCCAGTACTTC. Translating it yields CASSQGLAGGRYPKETQYF.

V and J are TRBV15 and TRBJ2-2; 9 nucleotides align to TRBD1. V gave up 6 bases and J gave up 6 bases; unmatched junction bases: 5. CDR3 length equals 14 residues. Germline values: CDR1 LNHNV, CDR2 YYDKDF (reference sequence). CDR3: CATRKRDRAGELFF. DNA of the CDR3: TGTGCCACCAGGAAAAGGGACAGGGCCGGGGAGCTGTTTTTT. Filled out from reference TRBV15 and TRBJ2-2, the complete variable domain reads DAMVIQNPRYQVTQFGKPVTLSCSQTLNHNVMYWYQQKSSQAPKLLFHYYDKDFNNEADTPDNFQSRRPNTSFCFLDIRSPGLGDTAMYLCATRKRDRAGELFFGEGSRLTVL.

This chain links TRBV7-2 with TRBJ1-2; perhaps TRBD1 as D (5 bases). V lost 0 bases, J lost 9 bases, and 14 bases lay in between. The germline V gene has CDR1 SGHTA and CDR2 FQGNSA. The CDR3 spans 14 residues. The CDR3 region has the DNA TGTGCCAGCAGCTTAGCACCCGGGCAGGGTCGCTACACCTTC. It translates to CASSLAPGQGRYTF.

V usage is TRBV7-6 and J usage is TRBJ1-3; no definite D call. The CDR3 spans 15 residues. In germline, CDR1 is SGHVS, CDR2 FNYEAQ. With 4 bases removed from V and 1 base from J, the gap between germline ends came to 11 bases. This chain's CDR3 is CASSSPWASGNTIYF. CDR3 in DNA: TGTGCCAGCAGCTCCCCATGGGCATCTGGAAACACCATATATTTT.

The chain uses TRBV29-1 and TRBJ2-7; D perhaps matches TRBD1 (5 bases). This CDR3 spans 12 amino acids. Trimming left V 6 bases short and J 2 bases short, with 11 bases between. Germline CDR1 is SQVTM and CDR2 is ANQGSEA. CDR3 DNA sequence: TGCAGCGTGTTGCAGGGAACCTACGAGCAGTACTTC. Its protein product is CSVLQGTYEQYF.

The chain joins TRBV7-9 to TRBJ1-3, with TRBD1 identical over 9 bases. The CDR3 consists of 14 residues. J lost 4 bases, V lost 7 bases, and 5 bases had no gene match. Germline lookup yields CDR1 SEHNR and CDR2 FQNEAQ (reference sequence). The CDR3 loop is CASTTGGVGNTIYF. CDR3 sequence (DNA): TGTGCCAGCACCACAGGGGGCGTAGGAAACACCATATATTTT.

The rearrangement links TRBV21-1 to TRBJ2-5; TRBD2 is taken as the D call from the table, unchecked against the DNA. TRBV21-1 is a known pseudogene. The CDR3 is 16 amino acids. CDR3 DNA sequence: TGTGCCAGCAGCAAAGTTAGGTCGAGGGCACAAGAGACCCAGTACTTC. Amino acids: CASSKVRSRAQETQYF.

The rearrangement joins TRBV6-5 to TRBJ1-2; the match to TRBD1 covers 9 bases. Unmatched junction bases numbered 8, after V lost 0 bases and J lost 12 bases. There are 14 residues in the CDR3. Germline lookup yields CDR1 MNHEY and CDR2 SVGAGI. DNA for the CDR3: TGTGCCAGCAGTTACTCGGGGACAGGGCACTTTAACACCTTC. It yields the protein CASSYSGTGHFNTF.

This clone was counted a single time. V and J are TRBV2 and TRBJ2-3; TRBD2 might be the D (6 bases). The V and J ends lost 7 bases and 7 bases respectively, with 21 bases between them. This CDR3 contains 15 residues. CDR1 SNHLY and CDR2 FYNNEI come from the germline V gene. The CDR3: CASKDFGGPPYTQYF. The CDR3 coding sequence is TGTGCCAGCAAGGATTTCGGGGGTCCGCCGTATACGCAGTATTTT.

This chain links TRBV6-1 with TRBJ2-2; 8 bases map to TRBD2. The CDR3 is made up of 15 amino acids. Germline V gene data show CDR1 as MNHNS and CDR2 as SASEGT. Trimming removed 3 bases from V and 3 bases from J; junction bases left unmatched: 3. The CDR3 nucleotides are TGTGCCAGCAGTGAGCGGGGGGACCACACCGGGGAGCTGTTTTTT. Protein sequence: CASSERGDHTGELFF.

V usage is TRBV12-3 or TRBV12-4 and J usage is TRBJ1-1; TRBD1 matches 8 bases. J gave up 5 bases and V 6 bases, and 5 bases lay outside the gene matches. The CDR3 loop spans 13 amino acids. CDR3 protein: CASRTGGETEAFF. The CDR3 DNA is TGTGCCAGCAGAACAGGGGGAGAAACTGAAGCTTTCTTT.

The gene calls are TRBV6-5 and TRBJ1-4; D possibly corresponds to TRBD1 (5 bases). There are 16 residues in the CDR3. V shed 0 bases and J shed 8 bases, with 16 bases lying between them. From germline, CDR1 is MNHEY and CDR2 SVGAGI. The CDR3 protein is CASSYSRSQGWEKLFF. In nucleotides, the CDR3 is TGTGCCAGCAGTTACTCGAGGAGCCAGGGTTGGGAAAAACTGTTTTTT.

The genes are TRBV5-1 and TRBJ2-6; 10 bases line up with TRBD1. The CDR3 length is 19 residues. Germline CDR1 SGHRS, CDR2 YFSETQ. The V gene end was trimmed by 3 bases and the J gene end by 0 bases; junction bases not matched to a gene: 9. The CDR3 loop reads CASSSEGGQGFSGANVLTF. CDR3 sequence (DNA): TGCGCCAGCAGCTCGGAGGGGGGACAGGGGTTCTCTGGGGCCAACGTCCTGACTTTC.

Written as DNA, the CDR3 is TGTGCCAGCAGTTTCCGGGGGAACACTGAAGCTTTCTTT. Translating gives CASSFRGNTEAFF. The V and J genes are TRBV27 and TRBJ1-1; D is undetermined. The V gene lost 3 bases and the J gene lost 1 base, with 6 bases spanning the gap. The CDR3 spans 13 residues. Germline values: CDR1 MNHEY, CDR2 SMNVEV (reference sequence).

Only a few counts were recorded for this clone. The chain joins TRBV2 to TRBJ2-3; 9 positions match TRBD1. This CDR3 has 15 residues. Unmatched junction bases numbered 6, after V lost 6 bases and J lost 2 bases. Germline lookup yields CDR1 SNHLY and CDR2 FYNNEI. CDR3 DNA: TGTGCCAGCAGCCTCGGGACAGGGAACACAGATACGCAGTATTTT. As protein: CASSLGTGNTDTQYF. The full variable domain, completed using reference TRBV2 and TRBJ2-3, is EPEVTQTPSHQVTQMGQEVILRCVPISNHLYFYWYRQILGQKVEFLVSFYNNEISEKSEIFDDQFSVERPDGSNFTLKIRSTKLEDSAMYFCASSLGTGNTDTQYFGPGTRLTVL.

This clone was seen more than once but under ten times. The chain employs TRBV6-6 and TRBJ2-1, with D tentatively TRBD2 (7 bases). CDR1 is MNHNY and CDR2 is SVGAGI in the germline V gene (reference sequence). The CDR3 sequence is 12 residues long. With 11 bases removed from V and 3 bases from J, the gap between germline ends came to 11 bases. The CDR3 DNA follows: TGTGCCGGGGGGGCCTACTACAATGAGCAGTTCTTC. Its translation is CAGGAYYNEQFF.

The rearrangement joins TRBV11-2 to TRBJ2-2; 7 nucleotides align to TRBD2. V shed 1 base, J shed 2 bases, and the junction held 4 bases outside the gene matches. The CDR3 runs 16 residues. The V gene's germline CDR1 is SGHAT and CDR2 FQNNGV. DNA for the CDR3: TGTGCCAGCAGCTTAGGAGCGGGGTCAAACACCGGGGAGCTGTTTTTT. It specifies CASSLGAGSNTGELFF. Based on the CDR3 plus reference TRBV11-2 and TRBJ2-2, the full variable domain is EAGVAQSPRYKIIEKRQSVAFWCNPISGHATLYWYQQILGQGPKLLIQFQNNGVVDDSQLPKDRFSAERLKGVDSTLKIQPAKLEDSAVYLCASSLGAGSNTGELFFGEGSRLTVL.

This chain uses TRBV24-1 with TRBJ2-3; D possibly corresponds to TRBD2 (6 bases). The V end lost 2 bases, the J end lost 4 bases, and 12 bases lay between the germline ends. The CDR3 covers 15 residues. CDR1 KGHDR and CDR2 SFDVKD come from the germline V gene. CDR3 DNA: TGTGCCACCAGTGATTCCTGGGGGGAGGCAGATACGCAGTATTTT. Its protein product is CATSDSWGEADTQYF.

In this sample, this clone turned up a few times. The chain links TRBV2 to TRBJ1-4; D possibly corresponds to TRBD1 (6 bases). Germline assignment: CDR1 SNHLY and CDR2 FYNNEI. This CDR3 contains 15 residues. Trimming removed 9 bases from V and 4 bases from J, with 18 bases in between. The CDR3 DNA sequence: TGTGCCAGTACTTTTCCGGGACACCATAATGAAAAACTGTTTTTT. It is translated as CASTFPGHHNEKLFF.

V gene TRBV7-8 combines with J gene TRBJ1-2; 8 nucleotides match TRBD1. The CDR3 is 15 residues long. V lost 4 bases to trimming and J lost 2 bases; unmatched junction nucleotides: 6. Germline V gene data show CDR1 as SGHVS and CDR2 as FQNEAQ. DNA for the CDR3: TGTGCCAGCAGCTCTAACAGGGGGGCCAACTATGGCTACACCTTC. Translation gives CASSSNRGANYGYTF. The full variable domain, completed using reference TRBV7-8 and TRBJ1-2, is GAGVSQSPRYKVAKRGQDVALRCDPISGHVSLFWYQQALGQGPEFLTYFQNEAQLDKSGLPSDRFFAERPEGSVSTLKIQRTQQEDSAVYLCASSSNRGANYGYTFGSGTRLTVV.

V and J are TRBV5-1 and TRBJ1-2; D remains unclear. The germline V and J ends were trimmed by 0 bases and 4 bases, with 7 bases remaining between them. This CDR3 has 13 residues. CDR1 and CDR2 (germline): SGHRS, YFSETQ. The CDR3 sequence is CASSLAGFYGYTF. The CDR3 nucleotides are TGCGCCAGCAGCTTGGCCGGGTTCTATGGCTACACCTTC.

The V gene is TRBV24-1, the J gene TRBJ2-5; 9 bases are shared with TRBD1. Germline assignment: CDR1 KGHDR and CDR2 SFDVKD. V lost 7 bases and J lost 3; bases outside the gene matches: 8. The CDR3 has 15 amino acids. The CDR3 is CATSHPGQGEETQYF. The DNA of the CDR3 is TGTGCCACCAGCCACCCGGGACAGGGCGAAGAGACCCAGTACTTC.

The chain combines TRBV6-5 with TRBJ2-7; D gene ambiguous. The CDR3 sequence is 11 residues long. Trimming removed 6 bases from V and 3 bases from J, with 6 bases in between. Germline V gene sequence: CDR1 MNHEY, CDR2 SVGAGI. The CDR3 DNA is TGTGCCAGCAGGGCCAACTACGAGCAGTACTTC. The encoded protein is CASRANYEQYF.

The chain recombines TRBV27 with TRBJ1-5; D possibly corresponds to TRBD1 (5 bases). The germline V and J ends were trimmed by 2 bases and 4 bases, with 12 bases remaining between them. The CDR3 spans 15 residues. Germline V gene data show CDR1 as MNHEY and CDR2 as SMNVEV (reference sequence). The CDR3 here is CASSLRFGGNQPQHF. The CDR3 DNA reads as TGTGCCAGCAGTTTACGTTTCGGGGGGAATCAGCCCCAGCATTTT.